A selection of T cell receptor beta chains follows, all from one sample in a study of T-cell reconstitution after alpha-beta-depleted transplantation in children. Each CDR3 protein gets one entry after TCRdb re-called the PCR reads with MiXCR. The table records 200,000 or so distinct CDR3 sequences, approximately 7% of them present only once. Sequencing used PBMCs, obtained before TCRalphabeta/CD19-depleted stem cell transplant. These receptors came from a boy between 2 and 10 years old with acute lymphoblastic leukemia, due to receive a stem cell transplant. Each CDR3 is given with its conserved first and last residue. The order of the fields is CDR3 protein, CDR3 DNA, J gene, D gene, V gene, clone size. D genes are given only for firm matches. Clone sizes are given selectively: once, few, many, or a class where the clone is expanded.

CDR3 protein: CSAPPIAGARWGEQYF
CDR3 DNA: TGCAGTGCCCCTCCCATAGCGGGAGCCCGATGGGGGGAGCAGTACTTC
J gene: TRBJ2-7
D gene: TRBD2
V gene: TRBV20-1
clone size: many

CDR3 protein: CASSPGTGPYYGYTF
CDR3 DNA: TGTGCCAGCAGTCCCGGGACAGGGCCCTACTATGGCTACACCTTC
J gene: TRBJ1-2
D gene: TRBD1
V gene: TRBV2
clone size: -

CDR3 protein: CASSTTHTDTQYF
CDR3 DNA: TGTGCCAGTAGTACTACGCACACAGATACGCAGTATTTT
J gene: TRBJ2-3
D gene: -
V gene: TRBV19
clone size: many

CDR3 protein: CASSRDRWAGANVLTF
CDR3 DNA: TGTGCCAGCAGTCGAGACAGGTGGGCTGGGGCCAACGTCCTGACTTTC
J gene: TRBJ2-6
D gene: -
V gene: TRBV12-3/TRBV12-4
clone size: many

CDR3 protein: CASSLAGPDTQYF
CDR3 DNA: TGTGCCAGCAGCTTAGCGGGCCCAGATACGCAGTATTTT
J gene: TRBJ2-3
D gene: -
V gene: TRBV7-9
clone size: -

CDR3 protein: CASSVDTRAPLHF
CDR3 DNA: TGTGCCAGCAGTGTGGATACCCGGGCACCCCTCCACTTT
J gene: TRBJ1-6
D gene: -
V gene: TRBV2
clone size: -

CDR3 protein: CASSPRNLTEYHYGYTF
CDR3 DNA: TGTGCCAGCAGCCCGCGAAATCTTACAGAATACCACTATGGCTACACCTTC
J gene: TRBJ1-2
D gene: -
V gene: TRBV7-9
clone size: -

CDR3 protein: CASSSGRGPTDTQYF
CDR3 DNA: TGTGCCAGCAGCAGCGGTAGGGGTCCCACAGATACGCAGTATTTT
J gene: TRBJ2-3
D gene: -
V gene: TRBV7-9
clone size: few

CDR3 protein: CASRGQGATNEQFF
CDR3 DNA: TGTGCCAGCAGGGGACAGGGGGCGACCAATGAGCAGTTCTTC
J gene: TRBJ2-1
D gene: TRBD1
V gene: TRBV2
clone size: many

CDR3 protein: CASTVGSPGNEQFF
CDR3 DNA: TGTGCCAGCACCGTTGGTAGCCCCGGCAATGAGCAGTTCTTC
J gene: TRBJ2-1
D gene: -
V gene: TRBV9
clone size: few

CDR3 protein: CASTDRGWETQYF
CDR3 DNA: TGTGCCAGCACCGACCGTGGATGGGAGACCCAGTACTTC
J gene: TRBJ2-5
D gene: -
V gene: TRBV28
clone size: many

CDR3 protein: CASSYSNSGRGSDTQYF
CDR3 DNA: TGTGCCAGCAGTTACTCGAATAGCGGGAGAGGCTCAGATACGCAGTATTTT
J gene: TRBJ2-3
D gene: TRBD2
V gene: TRBV6-2/TRBV6-3
clone size: few

CDR3 protein: CASSRIAVDIPSSYNEQFF
CDR3 DNA: TGTGCCAGCAGCCGGATAGCGGTAGATATCCCAAGCTCATACAATGAGCAGTTCTTC
J gene: TRBJ2-1
D gene: -
V gene: TRBV12-3/TRBV12-4
clone size: -

CDR3 protein: CASSQDFGGGTQDTQYF
CDR3 DNA: TGTGCCAGCAGCCAAGATTTCGGGGGAGGAACTCAGGATACGCAGTATTTT
J gene: TRBJ2-3
D gene: -
V gene: TRBV14
clone size: few

CDR3 protein: CASSSSFGTGGGKETQYF
CDR3 DNA: TGTGCTAGCAGCTCCTCCTTTGGGACAGGGGGCGGAAAAGAGACCCAGTACTTC
J gene: TRBJ2-5
D gene: TRBD1
V gene: TRBV7-7
clone size: many

CDR3 protein: CATSRDTNLAEFTDTQYF
CDR3 DNA: TGTGCCACCAGCAGAGACACGAACCTAGCGGAGTTCACAGATACGCAGTATTTT
J gene: TRBJ2-3
D gene: TRBD2
V gene: TRBV15
clone size: many

CDR3 protein: CASSLAGLRETQYF
CDR3 DNA: TGTGCCAGCAGCTTAGCCGGCCTACGGGAGACCCAGTACTTC
J gene: TRBJ2-5
D gene: -
V gene: TRBV11-2
clone size: many

CDR3 protein: CASSLLGPGELFF
CDR3 DNA: TGTGCCAGCAGCCTACTAGGTCCCGGGGAGCTGTTTTTT
J gene: TRBJ2-2
D gene: -
V gene: TRBV7-2
clone size: many

CDR3 protein: CASSLAPGLARNTGELFF
CDR3 DNA: TGTGCCAGCAGCTTAGCGCCGGGACTAGCGAGAAACACCGGGGAGCTGTTTTTT
J gene: TRBJ2-2
D gene: TRBD2
V gene: TRBV7-6
clone size: once

CDR3 protein: CSVTATGNYGYTF
CDR3 DNA: TGCAGCGTGACCGCGACGGGTAACTATGGCTACACCTTC
J gene: TRBJ1-2
D gene: -
V gene: TRBV29-1
clone size: few

CDR3 protein: CASSRGERATDTQYF
CDR3 DNA: TGTGCCAGCAGTCGGGGGGAGCGAGCCACAGATACGCAGTATTTT
J gene: TRBJ2-3
D gene: TRBD2
V gene: TRBV7-2
clone size: many

CDR3 protein: CASVGEPREDKETQYF
CDR3 DNA: TGTGCCAGCGTTGGGGAACCGCGGGAGGATAAGGAGACCCAGTACTTC
J gene: TRBJ2-5
D gene: TRBD2
V gene: TRBV7-9
clone size: many

CDR3 protein: CASSLGQGSEKLFF
CDR3 DNA: TGCGCCAGCAGTCTCGGACAGGGCTCTGAAAAACTGTTTTTT
J gene: TRBJ1-4
D gene: TRBD1
V gene: TRBV4-3
clone size: -

CDR3 protein: CASSYSSTHFSPYEQYF
CDR3 DNA: TGTGCCAGCAGTTACTCGAGTACCCACTTCAGCCCCTACGAGCAGTACTTC
J gene: TRBJ2-7
D gene: -
V gene: TRBV6-2/TRBV6-3
clone size: -

CDR3 protein: CASSWGTSHSSYNEQFF
CDR3 DNA: TGTGCCAGCAGCTGGGGGACTAGCCATAGCTCCTACAATGAGCAGTTCTTC
J gene: TRBJ2-1
D gene: TRBD2
V gene: TRBV3-1
clone size: many

CDR3 protein: CASSAYRAGTEAFF
CDR3 DNA: TGTGCCAGCAGTGCCTACAGGGCTGGCACTGAAGCTTTCTTT
J gene: TRBJ1-1
D gene: -
V gene: TRBV2
clone size: -

CDR3 protein: CSALRTGGLFRSGANVLTF
CDR3 DNA: TGCAGTGCTCTAAGGACAGGGGGCCTATTCCGGTCTGGGGCCAACGTCCTGACTTTC
J gene: TRBJ2-6
D gene: TRBD1
V gene: TRBV20-1
clone size: few

CDR3 protein: CASSQEASGGAGELFF
CDR3 DNA: TGTGCCAGCAGCCAAGAGGCTAGCGGGGGAGCCGGGGAGCTGTTTTTT
J gene: TRBJ2-2
D gene: TRBD2
V gene: TRBV3-1
clone size: many

CDR3 protein: CASSYVGVGVGNEQFF
CDR3 DNA: TGTGCCAGCAGTTACGTAGGTGTGGGGGTGGGGAATGAGCAGTTCTTC
J gene: TRBJ2-1
D gene: -
V gene: TRBV6-5
clone size: many

CDR3 protein: CSARDPARLAEQETQYF
CDR3 DNA: TGCAGTGCTAGAGATCCGGCCCGGCTAGCGGAACAAGAGACCCAGTACTTC
J gene: TRBJ2-5
D gene: TRBD2
V gene: TRBV20-1
clone size: many

CDR3 protein: CSASALTEETQYF
CDR3 DNA: TGCAGTGCTAGCGCGTTAACGGAGGAGACCCAGTACTTC
J gene: TRBJ2-5
D gene: -
V gene: TRBV20-1
clone size: many

CDR3 protein: CATSDSDRSNEKLFF
CDR3 DNA: TGTGCCACCAGTGATTCGGACAGGTCTAATGAAAAACTGTTTTTT
J gene: TRBJ1-4
D gene: TRBD1
V gene: TRBV24-1
clone size: many

CDR3 protein: CASSRQLGTGGMKETQYF
CDR3 DNA: TGTGCCAGCAGTCGACAACTAGGGACAGGGGGCATGAAAGAGACCCAGTACTTC
J gene: TRBJ2-5
D gene: TRBD1
V gene: TRBV6-5
clone size: many

CDR3 protein: CAINSRERYNEQFF
CDR3 DNA: TGTGCCATCAATTCGCGGGAGAGGTACAATGAGCAGTTCTTC
J gene: TRBJ2-1
D gene: TRBD2
V gene: TRBV10-3
clone size: -

CDR3 protein: CASNSPGTPSTDTQYF
CDR3 DNA: TGTGCCAGCAATTCTCCGGGGACCCCAAGCACAGATACGCAGTATTTT
J gene: TRBJ2-3
D gene: -
V gene: TRBV7-2
clone size: many

CDR3 protein: CASSRGTGLWEQYF
CDR3 DNA: TGCGCCAGCAGCCGGGGGACAGGGTTGTGGGAGCAGTACTTC
J gene: TRBJ2-7
D gene: TRBD1
V gene: TRBV4-1
clone size: few

CDR3 protein: CASCQESGGRYEQYF
CDR3 DNA: TGCGCCAGCTGCCAAGAATCGGGCGGACGCTACGAGCAGTACTTC
J gene: TRBJ2-7
D gene: -
V gene: TRBV4-3
clone size: once

CDR3 protein: CASSEEAGRKEQFF
CDR3 DNA: TGCGCCAGCAGTGAGGAGGCGGGCAGGAAGGAGCAGTTCTTC
J gene: TRBJ2-1
D gene: -
V gene: TRBV10-2
clone size: few

CDR3 protein: CASSLYEQQYF
CDR3 DNA: TGCGCCAGCAGCTTGTACGAACAGCAGTACTTC
J gene: TRBJ2-7
D gene: -
V gene: TRBV5-1
clone size: many

CDR3 protein: CASSTAGLVQPQHF
CDR3 DNA: TGTGCCAGTAGTACTGCAGGGCTTGTTCAGCCCCAGCATTTT
J gene: TRBJ1-5
D gene: -
V gene: TRBV19
clone size: few

CDR3 protein: CASSLAVYEQYF
CDR3 DNA: TGTGCCAGCAGCTTGGCTGTCTACGAGCAGTACTTC
J gene: TRBJ2-7
D gene: -
V gene: TRBV5-5
clone size: many

CDR3 protein: CASSLYLGGESPLHF
CDR3 DNA: TGTGCCAGCAGCTTATATCTCGGGGGAGAGTCACCCCTCCACTTT
J gene: TRBJ1-6
D gene: -
V gene: TRBV7-2
clone size: few

CDR3 protein: CSARPSGGQETQYF
CDR3 DNA: TGCAGTGCTAGACCCAGCGGGGGACAAGAGACCCAGTACTTC
J gene: TRBJ2-5
D gene: TRBD2
V gene: TRBV20-1
clone size: -

CDR3 protein: CASSVGAGGSYEQYF
CDR3 DNA: TGTGCCAGCAGCGTAGGGGCCGGGGGTTCCTACGAGCAGTACTTC
J gene: TRBJ2-7
D gene: -
V gene: TRBV9
clone size: many

CDR3 protein: CASSSWREAGMDEQFF
CDR3 DNA: TGTGCCAGCAGTTCCTGGCGAGAAGCGGGGATGGATGAGCAGTTCTTC
J gene: TRBJ2-1
D gene: TRBD2
V gene: TRBV27
clone size: many

CDR3 protein: CASSYTLGSGGSYEQYF
CDR3 DNA: TGTGCCAGCAGCTACACCCTGGGGAGCGGGGGTTCCTACGAGCAGTACTTC
J gene: TRBJ2-7
D gene: TRBD2
V gene: TRBV12-3/TRBV12-4
clone size: many

CDR3 protein: CSASGPGNYEQYF
CDR3 DNA: TGCAGTGCTAGTGGTCCCGGGAACTACGAGCAGTACTTC
J gene: TRBJ2-7
D gene: -
V gene: TRBV20-1
clone size: few

CDR3 protein: CASGTSGGTDTQYF
CDR3 DNA: TGTGCCAGCGGGACTAGCGGGGGCACAGATACGCAGTATTTT
J gene: TRBJ2-3
D gene: TRBD2
V gene: TRBV12-3/TRBV12-4
clone size: -

CDR3 protein: CASSPLNYNQPQHF
CDR3 DNA: TGTGCCAGCAGTCCCCTCAACTACAATCAGCCCCAGCATTTT
J gene: TRBJ1-5
D gene: -
V gene: TRBV28
clone size: -

CDR3 protein: CSAPVRGGGVGKGENTEAFF
CDR3 DNA: TGCAGCGCCCCTGTACGGGGAGGAGGGGTAGGAAAGGGAGAAAACACTGAAGCTTTCTTT
J gene: TRBJ1-1
D gene: -
V gene: TRBV29-1
clone size: few

CDR3 protein: CASRAGSNTGELFF
CDR3 DNA: TGCGCCAGCAGGGCAGGGTCGAACACCGGGGAGCTGTTTTTT
J gene: TRBJ2-2
D gene: -
V gene: TRBV5-1
clone size: many

CDR3 protein: CASSLEPHGNTIYF
CDR3 DNA: TGTGCCAGCAGCTTGGAACCACACGGAAACACCATATATTTT
J gene: TRBJ1-3
D gene: -
V gene: TRBV5-5
clone size: many

CDR3 protein: CASSYIGLGETQYF
CDR3 DNA: TGTGCCAGCAGTTATATCGGACTAGGAGAGACCCAGTACTTC
J gene: TRBJ2-5
D gene: TRBD2
V gene: TRBV11-2
clone size: many

CDR3 protein: CASTPRLAAYNEQFF
CDR3 DNA: TGTGCCAGCACCCCTAGGCTAGCGGCATACAATGAGCAGTTCTTC
J gene: TRBJ2-1
D gene: TRBD2
V gene: TRBV6-2/TRBV6-3
clone size: many